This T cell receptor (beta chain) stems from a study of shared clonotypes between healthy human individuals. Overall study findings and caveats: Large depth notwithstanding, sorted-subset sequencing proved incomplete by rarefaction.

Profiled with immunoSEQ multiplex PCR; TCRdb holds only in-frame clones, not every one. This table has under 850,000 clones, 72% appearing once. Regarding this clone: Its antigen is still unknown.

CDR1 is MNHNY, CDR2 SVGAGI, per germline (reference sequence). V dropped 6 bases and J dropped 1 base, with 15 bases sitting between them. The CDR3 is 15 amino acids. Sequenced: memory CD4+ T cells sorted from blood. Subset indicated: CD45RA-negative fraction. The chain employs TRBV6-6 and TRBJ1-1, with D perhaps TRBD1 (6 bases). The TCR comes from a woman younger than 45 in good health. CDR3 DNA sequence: TGTGCCAGCAGCGACAGACAGGCTTCGAACACTGAAGCTTTCTTT. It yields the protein CASSDRQASNTEAFF.